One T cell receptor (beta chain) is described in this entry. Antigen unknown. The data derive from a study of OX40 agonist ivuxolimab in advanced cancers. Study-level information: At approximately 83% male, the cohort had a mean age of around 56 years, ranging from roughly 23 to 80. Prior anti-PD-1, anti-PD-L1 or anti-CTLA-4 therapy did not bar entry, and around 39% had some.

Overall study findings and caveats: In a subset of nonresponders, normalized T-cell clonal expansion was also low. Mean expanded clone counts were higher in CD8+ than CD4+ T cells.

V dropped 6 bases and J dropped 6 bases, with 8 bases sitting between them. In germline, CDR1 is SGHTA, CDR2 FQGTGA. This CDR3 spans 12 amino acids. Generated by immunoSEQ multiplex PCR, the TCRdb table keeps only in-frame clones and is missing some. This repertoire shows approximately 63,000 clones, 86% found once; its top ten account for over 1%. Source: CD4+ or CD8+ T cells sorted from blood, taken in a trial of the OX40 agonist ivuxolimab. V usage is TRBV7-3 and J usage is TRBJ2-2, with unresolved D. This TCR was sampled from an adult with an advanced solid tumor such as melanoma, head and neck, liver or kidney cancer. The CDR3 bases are TGTGCCAGCAGACTAAACGCCGGGGAGCTGTTTTTT. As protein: CASRLNAGELFF.